This passage covers 20 T cell receptor beta chains from one sample sequenced in a study of radiotherapy plus CTLA-4 blockade in lung cancer. Sequencing used immunoSEQ multiplex PCR; TCRdb keeps in-frame clones, though not all of them. The sample shows nearly 110,000 clones, approximately 87% of them seen only once. The material was peripheral blood, obtained from a patient treated with radiotherapy plus ipilimumab. The source of these receptors is a human donor with non-small cell lung cancer that progressed on radiotherapy plus ipilimumab. Some clones in this sample may be carry-over from other donors' samples.

The chain combines TRBV9 with TRBJ2-6; no clear D gene. Trimming cost V 0 bases and J 2 bases, with 9 bases left between them. This CDR3 has 16 residues. Germline CDR1 SGDLS, CDR2 YYNGEE. The CDR3 region has the DNA TGTGCCAGCAGCGTAGGCTGGTTCCCTGGGGCCAACGTCCTGACTTTC. Translating it yields CASSVGWFPGANVLTF.

The V gene is TRBV4-1, the J gene TRBJ2-2, with a possible D match to TRBD2 (5 bases). V shed 7 bases and J shed 4 bases, with 16 bases lying between them. The germline CDR1 and CDR2 sequences are MGHRA and YSYEKL. There are 15 residues in the CDR3. CDR3 sequence: CASNLREGFTGELFF. For the CDR3, the DNA is TGCGCCAGCAACTTACGCGAGGGATTCACCGGGGAGCTGTTTTTT.

The chain is built from TRBV6-5 and TRBJ1-1, with 8 bases that match TRBD1. From germline, CDR1 is MNHEY and CDR2 SVGAGI. The CDR3 consists of 12 residues. The V segment lost 5 bases and the J segment 4 bases; nucleotides outside the gene matches: 0. DNA for the CDR3: TGTGCCAGCAGTACAGGGGGCACTGAAGCTTTCTTT. Translation: CASSTGGTEAFF.

This chain connects TRBV29-1 to TRBJ1-4; the match to TRBD1 covers 10 bases. CDR1 is SQVTM and CDR2 is ANQGSEA in the germline V gene. This CDR3 has 13 amino acids. V gave up 6 bases and J gave up 8 bases; unmatched junction bases: 6. CDR3 loop: CSVRGTGVEKLFF. DNA for the CDR3: TGCAGCGTGAGGGGGACAGGGGTCGAAAAACTGTTTTTT.

This clone was recorded only once. DNA of the CDR3: TGTGCCAGCAGCTTCGGCCCCAGCCGGCCCTATGGCTACACCTTC. Translating gives CASSFGPSRPYGYTF. The chain couples TRBV5-6 to TRBJ1-2, with unresolved D. Trimming shortened V by 2 bases and J by 4 bases, and 15 bases separated the two germline ends. This CDR3 contains 15 residues. Germline V CDR1 and CDR2: SGHDT, YYEEEE.

This clone was picked up a small number of times. The chain recombines TRBV20-1 with TRBJ2-5; D remains ambiguous. The CDR3 has 11 amino acids. Germline-derived CDR1 and CDR2 are DFQATT and SNEGSKA (reference sequence). Trimming cost V 3 bases and J 2 bases, with 4 bases left between them. The chain's CDR3 is CSARVQETQYF. The CDR3 region has the DNA TGCAGTGCTAGGGTACAAGAGACCCAGTACTTC.

The rearrangement uses TRBV30 and TRBJ2-5, with 10 bases matching TRBD1. Germline trimming cut 4 bases from V and 9 bases from J; bases unmatched to any gene: 8. CDR1 GTSNPN and CDR2 SVGIG come from the germline V gene (reference sequence). CDR3 length: 13 residues. The CDR3 DNA reads as TGTGCCTGGACTCGAGGGACAGGGGCGGCCCAGTACTTC. Translation gives CAWTRGTGAAQYF. The entire variable domain, with the rest obtained from reference TRBV30 and TRBJ2-5, is as follows: SQTIHQWPATLVQPVGSPLSLECTVEGTSNPNLYWYRQAAGRGLQLLFYSVGIGQISSEVPQNLSASRPQDRQFILSSKKLLLSDSGFYLCAWTRGTGAAQYFGPGTRLLVL.

This chain connects TRBV5-1 to TRBJ1-3; D is uncertain. Germline values: CDR1 SGHRS, CDR2 YFSETQ. Trimming took 4 bases from V and 0 from J, leaving 11 bases between them. This CDR3 is 15 amino acids long. Written as DNA, the CDR3 is TGCGCCAGCAGCATGGACGGCAACTCTGGAAACACCATATATTTT. Residues: CASSMDGNSGNTIYF.

The CDR3 nucleotides are TGTGCCAGCAGTGACACAGCGGGGGGAGCAAGTGATACGCAGTATTTT. This sequence encodes CASSDTAGGASDTQYF. This chain links TRBV6-1 with TRBJ2-3; 9 bases match TRBD2. The V segment lost 3 bases and the J segment 6 bases; nucleotides outside the gene matches: 10. From germline, CDR1 is MNHNS and CDR2 SASEGT. CDR3 length equals 16 residues.

This sequence joins TRBV9 and TRBJ2-7; tentative D call: TRBD2 (6 bases). V was shortened by 0 bases and J by 4 bases, with 11 bases between the two germline ends. This CDR3 has 14 amino acids. Germline CDR1 reads SGDLS; CDR2 reads YYNGEE. CDR3: CASSVDGGRYEQYF. The CDR3 DNA reads as TGTGCCAGCAGCGTAGACGGGGGAAGGTACGAGCAGTACTTC.

The rearrangement uses TRBV5-1 and TRBJ1-2; no reliable D call. The CDR3 contains 14 residues. V was trimmed by 2 bases and J by 1 base, leaving 9 bases between them. The germline gives CDR1 SGHRS, CDR2 YFSETQ. The DNA of the CDR3 is TGCGCCAGCAGCTTAGGCAGCTTTAACTATGGCTACACCTTC. Residues: CASSLGSFNYGYTF.

This chain uses TRBV5-8 with TRBJ1-5; possibly TRBD1 for D (5 bases). Deletions cut 7 bases from V and 4 bases from J, with 9 bases between. There are 12 residues in the CDR3. The V gene's germline CDR1 is SGHTS and CDR2 YDEGEE. The chain's CDR3 is CASDSGNQPQHF. CDR3 bases: TGTGCCAGCGATTCAGGGAATCAGCCCCAGCATTTT.

The rearrangement uses TRBV28 and TRBJ1-1, with a weak D call TRBD1 (5 bases). V was pared by 5 bases and J by 3 bases, with 16 bases between. Germline CDR1 is MDHEN and CDR2 is SYDVKM. The CDR3 length is 15 residues. This chain's CDR3 is CASSPPDTLDTEAFF. DNA for the CDR3: TGTGCCAGCAGTCCCCCGGACACCTTGGACACTGAAGCTTTCTTT.

This clone was observed a few times. The chain recombines TRBV5-1 with TRBJ2-5, with D perhaps matching TRBD1 or TRBD2 (6 bases each). The germline gives CDR1 SGHRS, CDR2 YFSETQ. The CDR3 covers 13 residues. Between the trimmed V and J ends, which lost 6 bases and 2 bases, there was a span of 11 bases. CDR3 protein: CASNPGAQETQYF. CDR3 nucleotide sequence: TGCGCCAGCAACCCGGGGGCACAAGAGACCCAGTACTTC.

The CDR3 region has the DNA TGTGCCAGCAGCTTAGCGAGGGGGTCAGGAAACACCATATATTTT. This codes for CASSLARGSGNTIYF. The V call is TRBV7-2, the J call TRBJ1-3; D might be TRBD1 (6 bases). The V and J ends lost 0 bases and 4 bases respectively, with 10 bases between them. The V gene's germline CDR1 is SGHTA and CDR2 FQGNSA. The CDR3 runs 15 residues. The whole variable domain, remainder taken from reference TRBV7-2 and TRBJ1-3, is GAGVSQSPSNKVTEKGKDVELRCDPISGHTALYWYRQSLGQGLEFLIYFQGNSAPDKSGLPSDRFSAERTGGSVSTLTIQRTQQEDSAVYLCASSLARGSGNTIYFGEGSWLTVV.

The genes are TRBV7-2 and TRBJ1-1; tentatively, D is TRBD1 (5 bases). Germline V CDR1 and CDR2: SGHTA, FQGNSA. The CDR3 consists of 15 residues. Trimming took 2 bases from V and 4 from J, leaving 14 bases between them. The CDR3 region has the DNA TGTGCCAGCAGCTTACAATCGAGCGGGGCCACTGAAGCTTTCTTT. Translation: CASSLQSSGATEAFF. Drawing the rest from reference TRBV7-2 and TRBJ1-1, the complete variable domain is GAGVSQSPSNKVTEKGKDVELRCDPISGHTALYWYRQSLGQGLEFLIYFQGNSAPDKSGLPSDRFSAERTGGSVSTLTIQRTQQEDSAVYLCASSLQSSGATEAFFGQGTRLTVV.

DNA for the CDR3: TGTGCCAGCTTTCGGACAGCTAACACCGGGGAGCTGTTTTTT. This encodes CASFRTANTGELFF. V gene TRBV6-1 combines with J gene TRBJ2-2; D is possibly TRBD1 (6 bases). Trimming removed 8 bases at V and 2 bases at J, with 12 bases between. Germline CDR1 reads MNHNS; CDR2 reads SASEGT. The CDR3 extends over 14 amino acids.

V and J are TRBV7-9 and TRBJ1-1; possible D gene TRBD1, 5 bases. V lost 5 bases and J 8 bases, leaving 12 bases between the germline ends. The CDR3 has 12 residues. CDR1 is SEHNR and CDR2 is FQNEAQ in the germline V gene (reference sequence). CDR3 DNA sequence: TGTGCCAGCAGCATTAGGGGTTTGGAAGCTTTCTTT. It specifies CASSIRGLEAFF.

The genes are TRBV27 and TRBJ2-7, with D uncertain. CDR3 length: 13 amino acids. Between the trimmed V and J ends, which lost 0 bases and 4 bases, there was a span of 7 bases. Germline CDR1 is MNHEY and CDR2 is SMNVEV (reference sequence). The CDR3 protein is CASSLSPGYEQYF. The CDR3 DNA follows: TGTGCCAGCAGTTTATCCCCCGGATACGAGCAGTACTTC.

This chain connects TRBV2 to TRBJ1-2; 9 bases are a match to TRBD1. The CDR3 covers 13 residues. Germline-derived CDR1 and CDR2 are SNHLY and FYNNEI. The ends lost 10 bases at V and 8 bases at J; junction bases unmatched: 11. The CDR3 DNA follows: TGTGCCACGGGCGGACAGGGGTTGGGCGGCTACACCTTC. Amino acid sequence: CATGGQGLGGYTF.